This T cell receptor beta chain was recorded in a study of control samples from healthy donors and cancer patients. This CDR3 is built from 13 residues. The germline CDR1 and CDR2 sequences are SQVTM and ANQGSEA. V was trimmed by 4 bases and J by 0 bases, leaving 6 bases between them. Repertoires were generated with immunoSEQ multiplex PCR, while TCRdb's copy carries only in-frame clones and drops some. The data show 160,000 or so clones, with approximately 94% seen just once and 14% held by the top ten. The sequencing sample was made of PBMCs. The TCR sequence derives from a man between 60 and 75 years old with colorectal cancer. The V and J genes are TRBV29-1 and TRBJ2-2; no reliable D call. In DNA form, the CDR3 reads TGCAGCGTTGTAATACCGAACACCGGGGAGCTGTTTTTT. It is translated as CSVVIPNTGELFF.